This TCR beta chain was found in a study of blood T cell repertoires in COVID-19 (dated by TCRdb to the early 2020s). Background for the entire study: Samples from collaborators originated in the United States, Italy and Spain and spanned both the acute and convalescent phases of COVID-19. The prospective study material was composed of cDNA or gDNA derived from T cells, B-cell-depleted T cells, or PBMCs. Deeply sampled blood TCRbeta repertoires from subjects exposed to, actively infected with, or recovered from COVID-19 were included in the dataset. A freely available public database, intended as a resource for researchers studying the immune response to SARS-CoV-2, is where the repertoires were released. Samples were obtained from the ongoing ImmuneRACE study (first 160 participants) and from 1,000 to 1,500 subjects provided by 6 global collaborators. The sample metadata nearly always contained a de-identified subject ID, COVID-19 status, age in years and sex. HLA class I and class II types, where available, came from metadata supplied by the sample provider rather than from assay-based typing.

There are 16 amino acids in the CDR3, from cysteine to phenylalanine inclusive. The entry retains the CDR3 DNA only, 48 bases that are in frame from base 1. Trimming removed 3 bases from V and 1 base from J, leaving 15 bases between the germline ends. Taken from the germline V gene, the CDR1 and CDR2 loops are KGHSH and LQKENI. Overall results and qualifications from the work: The quantity of clinical and demographic metadata differed by source and by participant and was supplied without curation.

With regard to this clone: The clone's antigen remains unknown. It has no much larger one-base neighbor in the sample; base qualities were not kept.

TCRbeta CDR3 regions were amplified from genomic DNA by means of the immunoSEQ Assay, a bias-controlled multiplex PCR. Concerning the study's data processing: The number of nucleated cells in each sample was estimated from the amplification of reference gene primers within the assay. To quantify the absolute abundance of each unique TCRbeta CDR3 rearrangement, sequence reads were collapsed and filtered. For each sample, productive Simpson clonality was calculated by taking the square root of Simpson's diversity index across productive rearrangements. TCRdb holds this immuneACCESS table with in-frame rearrangements only. Some clones are missing; in checked studies, unresolved V genes explain under half, and the rest has no known cause. V and J calls and clone size follow that table, whereas D and trimming were derived from the DNA. Here the sample has some 50,000 clones; 85% to 95% occur a single time. The ten most abundant clones make up over 0.95% of the sample.

In Seattle, one collaborating source enrolled patients while the infection was active and tracked those patients longitudinally over the course of disease. Each collaborating institution followed its own protocols to collect whole blood in K2EDTA tubes. For TCRbeta analysis, collaborator samples were shipped as frozen whole blood, as isolated PBMCs, or as DNA extracted from either sample type. The sequence joins TRBV18 to TRBJ1-1, with a weak D call of TRBD1 (5 bases match). This receptor was obtained from a man between 60 and 70 years old with COVID-19, enrolled during active disease. The sample consisted of peripheral blood. This receptor has the CDR3 CASSPLPTRGNTEAFF. The DNA sequence reads TGTGCCAGCTCACCTCTACCAACAAGGGGGAACACTGAAGCTTTCTTT. Where the CDR3 stops, the reference TRBV18 and TRBJ1-1 genes take over; the full variable domain is NAGVMQNPRHLVRRRGQEARLRCSPMKGHSHVYWYRQLPEEGLKFMVYLQKENIIDESGMPKERFSAEFPKEGPSILRIQQVVRGDSAAYFCASSPLPTRGNTEAFFGQGTRLTVV.